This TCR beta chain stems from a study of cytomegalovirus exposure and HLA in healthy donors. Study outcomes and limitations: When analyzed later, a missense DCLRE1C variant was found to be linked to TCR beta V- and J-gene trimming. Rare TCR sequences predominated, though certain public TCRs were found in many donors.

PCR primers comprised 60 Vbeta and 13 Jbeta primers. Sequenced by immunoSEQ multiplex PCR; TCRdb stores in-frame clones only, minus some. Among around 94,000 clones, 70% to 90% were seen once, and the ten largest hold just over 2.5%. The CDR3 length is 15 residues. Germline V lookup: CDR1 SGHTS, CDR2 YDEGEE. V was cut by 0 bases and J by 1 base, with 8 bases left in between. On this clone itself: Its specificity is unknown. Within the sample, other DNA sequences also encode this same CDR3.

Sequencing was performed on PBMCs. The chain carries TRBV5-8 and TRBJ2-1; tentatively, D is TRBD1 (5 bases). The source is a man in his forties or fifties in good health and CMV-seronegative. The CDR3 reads CASSLGRVSYNEQFF. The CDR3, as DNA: TGTGCCAGCAGCTTGGGCAGGGTTTCCTACAATGAGCAGTTCTTC.